This TCR beta chain came from a study of blood T cell repertoires in COVID-19. Across the whole study: Some COVID-19 samples were acute and others convalescent; all came from the United States, Italy and Spain.

CDR3 length: 15 amino acids. CDR1 and CDR2 (germline): LNHDA, SQIVND (reference sequence). Trimming cost V 1 base and J 6 bases, with 15 bases left between them. Sequencing used immunoSEQ multiplex PCR; TCRdb keeps in-frame clones, though not all of them. The sample consists of fewer than 60,000 clones, 87% of them appearing once. This receptor was taken from a man aged 45-60 years with acute or convalescent COVID-19. Sequencing input: peripheral blood. This chain connects TRBV19 to TRBJ1-1; D is ambiguous. The DNA for the CDR3 is TGTGCCAGTAGTATAGGCAGCCGTAGCGCCTCTGAAGCTTTCTTT. It is translated as CASSIGSRSASEAFF. Looking up the rest from reference TRBV19 and TRBJ1-1 gives the full variable domain: DGGITQSPKYLFRKEGQNVTLSCEQNLNHDAMYWYRQDPGQGLRLIYYSQIVNDFQKGDIAEGYSVSREKKESFPLTVTSAQKNPTAFYLCASSIGSRSASEAFFGQGTRLTVV.